These 6 T cell receptor beta chains were all obtained from the same sample, sequenced in a study of T cell responses to AZD1222 COVID-19 vaccine. TCRdb's copy holds only in-frame clones and misses some; the assay was immunoSEQ multiplex PCR. This table lists over 140,000 clones. The sequencing sample was made of peripheral blood. The receptors originated from an adult in good health.

J is TRBJ2-7 and V is TRBV7-9; TRBD1 aligns across 9 bases. The junction had 9 bases not matched to a gene; V was cut back by 9 bases and J by 6 bases. CDR1 and CDR2 (germline): SEHNR, FQNEAQ (reference sequence). This CDR3 is 13 amino acids long. This CDR3 reads CASRTGDPLEQYF. For the CDR3, the DNA is TGTGCCAGTAGGACAGGGGATCCCCTCGAGCAGTACTTC.

The chain employs TRBV15 and TRBJ2-7, with TRBD1 matching over 8 bases. Trimming cost V 4 bases and J 0 bases; bases outside gene matches: 2. The CDR3 is made up of 14 amino acids. The V gene's germline CDR1 is LNHNV and CDR2 YYDKDF (reference sequence). DNA of the CDR3: TGTGCCACCAGCAAGGGGACAGGCTCCTACGAGCAGTACTTC. Translating it yields CATSKGTGSYEQYF.

The chain recombines TRBV11-3 with TRBJ1-2; D call uncertain. V lost 1 base and J 4 bases, leaving 13 bases between the germline ends. In germline, CDR1 is SGHNT, CDR2 YENEEA. This CDR3 region has 15 residues. The CDR3 sequence is CASSLGLGGTYGYTF. The CDR3 nucleotides read TGTGCCAGCAGCTTAGGCCTGGGTGGTACCTATGGCTACACCTTC.

The J gene is TRBJ1-5, the V gene TRBV30, with D uncertain. The CDR3 runs 15 residues. Looked up from germline, CDR1 is GTSNPN and CDR2 is SVGIG (reference sequence). The ends were cut back, 0 bases at V and 0 bases at J, with 9 bases in the middle. CDR3 coding DNA: TGTGCCTGGAGTGTAGGATCGCATAGCAATCAGCCCCAGCATTTT. Protein: CAWSVGSHSNQPQHF.

The chain has TRBV7-6 and TRBJ2-5; 14 nucleotides line up with TRBD2. CDR3 length: 18 residues. V gave up 5 bases and J gave up 5 bases; unmatched junction bases: 13. CDR1 is SGHVS and CDR2 is FNYEAQ in the germline V gene. The DNA of the CDR3 is TGTGCCAGCAGCCCGGGACTAGCGGGGGCATACTCCGCGGAGACCCAGTACTTC. Translating it yields CASSPGLAGAYSAETQYF.

The chain has TRBV27 and TRBJ1-4; D not resolved. V lost 2 bases and J lost 7, with 11 bases in between. Germline loops: CDR1 MNHEY, CDR2 SMNVEV (reference sequence). This CDR3 is built from 14 residues. The CDR3 region is CASSLVLGGEKLFF. CDR3 nucleotides: TGTGCCAGCAGTTTAGTCCTGGGTGGTGAAAAACTGTTTTTT.